This T cell receptor (beta chain) stems from a study of blood T cell repertoires in COVID-19. Background on the study: T cells, B-cell-depleted T cells, or PBMCs provided the cDNA or gDNA that served as material.

Per the study methods: Scientists estimated how many nucleated cells there were by amplifying reference gene primers. TCRdb's table, derived via immunoSEQ multiplex PCR, lists solely in-frame clones and lacks some. V and J calls and clone size are given by that table; D and trimming were obtained from the DNA. The table lists some 390,000 clones, nearly 90% of them singletons. V was pared by 3 bases and J by 7 bases, with 9 bases of the junction left unmatched. This CDR3 has 14 residues. Per the germline V gene, CDR1 is SGHVS and CDR2 is FQNEAQ. The clonotype was recovered from a woman aged 25 to 39 who had recovered from COVID-19. J is TRBJ2-7 and V is TRBV7-8, with 7 positions matching TRBD2. The material sequenced was PBMCs or T cells enriched from blood (not recorded which). The CDR3 sequence is CASSFGTTFEEQYF. CDR3 coding DNA: TGTGCCAGCAGCTTCGGGACTACCTTTGAGGAGCAGTACTTC.